Following are 6 T cell receptor beta chains from one sample sequenced in a study of blood T cells in healthy people across ages. The use of a sample-barcoded 5' primer and a J-beta primer mix characterized a second PCR of about 7 to 12 cycles. Using its own MiXCR run on the 5' RACE reads, TCRdb lists one record per CDR3 protein. The sample has around 1.7 million distinct CDR3 sequences, about 28% seen once. The sequenced material came from blood. The receptors shown here come from a woman in her thirties in good health.

In its sample, this clonotype was seen many times. The chain uses TRBV4-1 and TRBJ1-4, with 7 positions matching TRBD1. Germline V gives CDR1 MGHRA, CDR2 YSYEKL. The CDR3 is 14 residues long. The ends lost 3 bases at V and 5 bases at J; junction bases unmatched: 3. Here the CDR3 DNA reads TGCGCCAGCAGCCAGGGACAGTTCAATGAAAAACTGTTTTTT. Translated: CASSQGQFNEKLFF.

The V and J genes are TRBV12-3 or TRBV12-4 and TRBJ1-1; 7 bases agree with TRBD1. The V and J ends lost 5 bases and 9 bases, in that order; junction bases with no gene match: 18. This CDR3 comprises 16 residues. The DNA for the CDR3 is TGTGCCAGCAGTATGGGACAGAGGAGTTGGGCCCCCCAAGCTTTCTTT. Translated: CASSMGQRSWAPQAFF.

This clonotype showed up just once. The CDR3 DNA follows: TGCGCCACCCAGGCCCCGGGACAGGGACATAATGAGCAGTTCTTC. Residues: CATQAPGQGHNEQFF. The V gene is TRBV5-1, the J gene TRBJ2-1; 9 positions match TRBD1. Germline trimming cut 9 bases from V and 7 bases from J; bases unmatched to any gene: 14. The CDR3 loop spans 15 amino acids. In germline, CDR1 is SGHRS, CDR2 YFSETQ.

The chain employs TRBV20-1 and TRBJ2-2, with 7 positions matching TRBD2. The J segment lost 0 bases and the V segment lost 3 bases, leaving 7 bases of the junction unmatched. The CDR3 runs to 16 residues. The germline gives CDR1 DFQATT, CDR2 SNEGSKA (reference sequence). In DNA form, the CDR3 reads TGCAGTGCTAGGGACTCGGGACTATCGAACACCGGGGAGCTGTTTTTT. Its translation is CSARDSGLSNTGELFF.

This clonotype was picked up many times. The chain combines TRBV28 with TRBJ2-1, with 9 bases lining up with TRBD2. CDR1 is MDHEN and CDR2 is SYDVKM in the germline V gene. This CDR3 contains 15 residues. The V segment lost 6 bases and the J segment 1 base; nucleotides outside the gene matches: 4. CDR3 protein: CASRRGGASYNEQFF. CDR3 nucleotide sequence: TGTGCCAGCAGGCGCGGGGGGGCGTCCTACAATGAGCAGTTCTTC.

This clonotype was seen many times. The chain couples TRBV28 to TRBJ2-7, with D perhaps given as TRBD1 or TRBD2 (5 bases each). Germline V gene data show CDR1 as MDHEN and CDR2 as SYDVKM. Trimming left V 5 bases short and J 3 bases short, with 14 bases between. The CDR3 runs to 14 residues. CDR3: CASSPGAQIYEQYF. The DNA for the CDR3 is TGTGCCAGCAGTCCCGGGGCCCAAATCTACGAGCAGTACTTC. The complete variable domain, with remaining parts taken from reference TRBV28 and TRBJ2-7, reads DVKVTQSSRYLVKRTGEKVFLECVQDMDHENMFWYRQDPGLGLRLIYFSYDVKMKEKGDIPEGYSVSREKKERFSLILESASTNQTSMYLCASSPGAQIYEQYFGPGTRLTVT.